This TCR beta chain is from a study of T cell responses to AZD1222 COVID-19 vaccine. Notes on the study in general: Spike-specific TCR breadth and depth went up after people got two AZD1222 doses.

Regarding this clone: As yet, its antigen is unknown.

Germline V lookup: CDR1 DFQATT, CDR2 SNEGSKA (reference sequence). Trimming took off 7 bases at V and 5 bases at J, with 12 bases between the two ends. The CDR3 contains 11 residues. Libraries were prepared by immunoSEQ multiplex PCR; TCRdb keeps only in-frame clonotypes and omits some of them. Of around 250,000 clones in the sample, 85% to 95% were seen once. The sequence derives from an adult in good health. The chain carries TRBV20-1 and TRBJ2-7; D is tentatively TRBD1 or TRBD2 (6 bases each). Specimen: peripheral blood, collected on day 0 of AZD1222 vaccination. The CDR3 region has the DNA TGCAGTGGAGGGGGGATCAACGAGCAGTACTTC. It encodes CSGGGINEQYF.